The clone carrying this T cell receptor (beta chain) was recorded at least ten times. This specimen belongs to a study of identical twins. TCRdb called the 5' RACE reads again in MiXCR, with one record for every CDR3 protein. The sample records about 470,000 distinct CDR3 sequences, 20% to 25% being singletons. The germline V gene has CDR1 SGHRS and CDR2 YFSETQ. This CDR3 has 14 residues. V shed 4 bases, J shed 2 bases, and the junction held 3 bases outside the gene matches. This sample also belongs to another study, concerning T cells expressing NK-cell markers. That paper adds: No clear determination of HCMV specificity was made for expanded NKG2C+ T cell clones.

The chain carries TRBV5-1 and TRBJ2-7; 10 bases map to TRBD1. Material for sequencing was CD4+ T cells sorted from blood. The receptor was derived from a woman under 30 in good health. The CDR3 is CASSPGQGAYEQYF. The CDR3 region has the DNA TGCGCCAGCAGCCCCGGACAGGGGGCCTACGAGCAGTACTTC.